This is a list of T cell receptor beta chains from one sample in a study of response to subunit inactivated influenza vaccine. TCRdb ran MiXCR on the RT-PCR reads and lists one entry per CDR3 protein. The table includes 500,000 to 750,000 distinct CDR3 sequences, approximately 15% detected once. The sequencing used PBMCs from blood, collected 11 to 12 days after vaccination. The receptors originated from a man aged 50-60 years who received an inactivated influenza vaccine. Each CDR3 is given without its conserved first and last residue. Size is stated for part of the rows, as once, few or many counts, or as a class when the clone is expanded.

TRBV29-1	NA	SGGDSNYGYT
TRBV5-1	many	ASSSMTGTGAEAF
TRBV12-3/TRBV12-4	many	ASSFSPGAYYEQY
TRBV15	few	ATSARQGGGYT
TRBV30	NA	AWNKVFPDTQY
TRBV4-1	NA	ASRQVRLDGNTGELF
TRBV2	few	ASSLGQGTNVLT
TRBV23-1	NA	AQTDTQY
TRBV6-2/TRBV6-3	NA	ASSSTGSGQAF
TRBV20-1	NA	SAFNRGTYGYT
TRBV12-3/TRBV12-4	many	ASSLNPGFYEQY
TRBV12-3/TRBV12-4	NA	ASSFLVGTAYEQY
TRBV20-1	NA	SARRHLQETQY
TRBV5-1	NA	ASSWNPSYNEQF
TRBV25-1	few	ASSGGALENGYT
TRBV9	NA	ASSVGQGVYGYT
TRBV7-6	few	ASSSEPGENTEAF
TRBV5-1	many	ASSHSGGTGGYEQY
TRBV10-3	NA	AISDDRDNYGYT
TRBV7-9	NA	ASSSQAGANVLT
TRBV18	many	ASSPRQGYEQY
TRBV29-1	NA	SVKGTGGPYEQY
TRBV5-1	NA	ASSSIRGSDGYT
TRBV7-2	NA	ASSSRRGAINEQF
TRBV7-2	NA	ASSLVLAGGYEQY
TRBV9	NA	ASSASGSFTDTQY
TRBV5-1	NA	ASSSFGGGRYEQY
TRBV12-3/TRBV12-4	few	ASSFGTGTGELF
TRBV27	NA	ASSPTGTSGSRSETQY
TRBV12-3/TRBV12-4	NA	ASSLAPLDRGGYT
TRBV7-2	many	ASSLMTDTQY
TRBV20-1	few	SAQVGPGTYNSPLH
TRBV11-1	few	ASSARGTYEQY